These T cell receptor beta chains were read from a single sample in a study of cytomegalovirus exposure and HLA in healthy donors. Some clones are missing from TCRdb's copy, which holds only in-frame ones; the method was immunoSEQ multiplex PCR. The sample has 180,000 or so clones, roughly 78% seen once; the top ten hold around 1.9%. Specimen: PBMCs. The receptors shown here come from a woman between 25 and 40 years old in good health and CMV-seronegative. The CDR3 runs from the conserved cysteine through the conserved F or W. Fields, in order: clone size, D gene, J gene, V gene, CDR3 protein, CDR3 DNA. D genes are given only for firm matches. Size values are once, few and many counts, or a class for expanded clones, and some rows have none.

clone_size: .
d_call: .
j_call: TRBJ2-7
v_call: TRBV7-9
cdr3_aa: CASSLEYYEQYF
cdr3_nt: TGTGCCAGCAGCTTAGAATACTACGAGCAGTACTTC

clone_size: .
d_call: .
j_call: TRBJ2-5
v_call: TRBV7-8
cdr3_aa: CASSLMRYQETQYF
cdr3_nt: TGTGCCAGCAGCTTAATGAGGTACCAAGAGACCCAGTACTTC

clone_size: few
d_call: TRBD2
j_call: TRBJ2-3
v_call: TRBV4-1
cdr3_aa: CASSQDDAWTSGGRTDTQYF
cdr3_nt: TGCGCCAGCAGCCAAGATGACGCCTGGACTAGCGGGGGGCGCACAGATACGCAGTATTTT

clone_size: .
d_call: TRBD1
j_call: TRBJ1-5
v_call: TRBV30
cdr3_aa: CAWETGFNQPQHF
cdr3_nt: TGTGCCTGGGAGACAGGGTTCAATCAGCCCCAGCATTTT

clone_size: .
d_call: .
j_call: TRBJ1-2
v_call: TRBV25-1
cdr3_aa: CASRPTGIMRQYTF
cdr3_nt: TGTGCCAGCAGGCCAACAGGGATAATGCGACAATACACCTTC

clone_size: .
d_call: TRBD1
j_call: TRBJ1-1
v_call: TRBV27
cdr3_aa: CASSLDRGSSEAFF
cdr3_nt: TGTGCCAGCAGTTTGGACAGGGGGTCCTCTGAAGCTTTCTTT

clone_size: once
d_call: TRBD1
j_call: TRBJ2-7
v_call: TRBV2
cdr3_aa: CASSGRTGGEQYF
cdr3_nt: TGTGCCAGCAGCGGGCGGACAGGGGGGGAGCAGTACTTC

clone_size: .
d_call: .
j_call: TRBJ1-5
v_call: TRBV11-2
cdr3_aa: CASSLDRNQPQHF
cdr3_nt: TGTGCCAGCAGCCTTGACAGAAATCAGCCCCAGCATTTT

clone_size: .
d_call: .
j_call: TRBJ1-4
v_call: TRBV19
cdr3_aa: CASRQQVGNEKLFF
cdr3_nt: TGTGCCAGTAGGCAACAGGTGGGAAATGAAAAACTGTTTTTT

clone_size: .
d_call: .
j_call: TRBJ1-6
v_call: TRBV30
cdr3_aa: CAWTQTNSPLHF
cdr3_nt: TGTGCCTGGACTCAGACAAATTCACCCCTCCACTTT

clone_size: .
d_call: TRBD1
j_call: TRBJ1-2
v_call: TRBV30
cdr3_aa: CAGQKPGQGPNTF
cdr3_nt: TGTGCCGGCCAAAAACCGGGACAGGGTCCTAACACCTTC

clone_size: once
d_call: .
j_call: TRBJ2-7
v_call: TRBV10-3
cdr3_aa: CAISESVGETYEQYF
cdr3_nt: TGTGCCATCAGTGAGAGTGTAGGGGAAACCTACGAGCAGTACTTC

clone_size: .
d_call: TRBD2
j_call: TRBJ2-5
v_call: TRBV4-1
cdr3_aa: CASSQVGLAAETQYF
cdr3_nt: TGCGCCAGCAGCCAAGTAGGACTAGCGGCGGAGACCCAGTACTTC

clone_size: .
d_call: .
j_call: TRBJ2-7
v_call: TRBV11-2
cdr3_aa: CASSSLSSVVQYF
cdr3_nt: TGTGCCAGCAGCTCACTTAGCTCGGTTGTGCAGTACTTC

clone_size: few
d_call: TRBD1
j_call: TRBJ1-6
v_call: TRBV7-6
cdr3_aa: CASSLGGTGTDSPLHF
cdr3_nt: TGTGCCAGCAGCTTAGGGGGAACAGGGACAGACTCACCCCTCCACTTT

clone_size: .
d_call: .
j_call: TRBJ2-1
v_call: TRBV7-8
cdr3_aa: CASSFGGSSLNEQFF
cdr3_nt: TGTGCCAGCAGCTTCGGGGGTTCTAGTTTAAATGAGCAGTTCTTC

clone_size: .
d_call: TRBD1
j_call: TRBJ2-7
v_call: TRBV5-1
cdr3_aa: CASSFGTDFSSYEQYF
cdr3_nt: TGCGCCAGCAGCTTCGGGACAGACTTTAGCTCCTACGAGCAGTACTTC

clone_size: .
d_call: .
j_call: TRBJ2-5
v_call: TRBV9
cdr3_aa: CASSVEGVGETQYF
cdr3_nt: TGTGCCAGCAGCGTAGAGGGGGTGGGAGAGACCCAGTACTTC

clone_size: few
d_call: .
j_call: TRBJ1-1
v_call: TRBV7-6
cdr3_aa: CASSNPKTGANTEAFF
cdr3_nt: TGTGCCAGCAGCAATCCTAAGACAGGAGCGAACACTGAAGCTTTCTTT

clone_size: many
d_call: .
j_call: TRBJ1-5
v_call: TRBV2
cdr3_aa: CASSGQAHSNQPQHF
cdr3_nt: TGTGCCAGCAGTGGACAGGCCCATAGCAATCAGCCCCAGCATTTT

clone_size: .
d_call: TRBD1
j_call: TRBJ1-6
v_call: TRBV13
cdr3_aa: CASSLAVGDEGAWNSPLHF
cdr3_nt: TGTGCCAGCAGCTTAGCGGTGGGGGACGAGGGGGCTTGGAATTCACCCCTCCACTTT

clone_size: .
d_call: .
j_call: TRBJ2-1
v_call: TRBV5-6
cdr3_aa: CASSFNNEQFF
cdr3_nt: TGTGCCAGCAGCTTTAACAATGAGCAGTTCTTC

clone_size: .
d_call: .
j_call: TRBJ2-3
v_call: TRBV6-5
cdr3_aa: CASSSPQNSIWEYF
cdr3_nt: TGTGCCAGCAGTTCACCACAGAATTCGATATGGGAGTATTTT

clone_size: .
d_call: .
j_call: TRBJ2-7
v_call: TRBV11-2
cdr3_aa: CASSVGEYYEQYF
cdr3_nt: TGTGCCAGCAGCGTGGGAGAATACTACGAGCAGTACTTC

clone_size: .
d_call: TRBD1
j_call: TRBJ1-2
v_call: TRBV6-5
cdr3_aa: CASSSGQVGGYTF
cdr3_nt: TGTGCCAGCAGTTCGGGACAGGTGGGAGGCTACACCTTC

clone_size: .
d_call: .
j_call: TRBJ2-3
v_call: TRBV6-5
cdr3_aa: CASSPGQSTDTQYF
cdr3_nt: TGTGCCAGCAGTCCAGGACAGAGCACAGATACGCAGTATTTT

clone_size: .
d_call: TRBD1
j_call: TRBJ2-1
v_call: TRBV5-4
cdr3_aa: CASSRGTGTGTEQFF
cdr3_nt: TGTGCCAGCAGCCGGGGGACCGGGACAGGGACTGAGCAGTTCTTC

clone_size: .
d_call: .
j_call: TRBJ2-4
v_call: TRBV2
cdr3_aa: CASSSLTSGTKNIQYF
cdr3_nt: TGTGCCAGCAGTTCCCTTACCTCAGGAACAAAAAACATTCAGTACTTC

clone_size: .
d_call: TRBD1
j_call: TRBJ1-1
v_call: TRBV2
cdr3_aa: CASSPRGQGGSVAFF
cdr3_nt: TGTGCCAGCAGCCCAAGAGGACAGGGAGGGTCGGTGGCTTTCTTT

clone_size: .
d_call: TRBD1
j_call: TRBJ2-5
v_call: TRBV29-1
cdr3_aa: CSVGQGPQETQYF
cdr3_nt: TGCAGCGTTGGACAGGGTCCCCAAGAGACCCAGTACTTC

clone_size: .
d_call: TRBD2
j_call: TRBJ2-1
v_call: TRBV25-1
cdr3_aa: CASSGLAGGNYNEQFF
cdr3_nt: TGTGCCAGCAGTGGACTAGCGGGGGGGAACTACAATGAGCAGTTCTTC

clone_size: .
d_call: .
j_call: TRBJ2-1
v_call: TRBV12-1
cdr3_aa: CASSCPPGLDTEYGSYNEQFF
cdr3_nt: TGTGCCAGCAGCTGCCCCCCGGGACTAGATACTGAGTATGGATCCTACAATGAGCAGTTCTTC

clone_size: .
d_call: TRBD1
j_call: TRBJ1-2
v_call: TRBV18
cdr3_aa: CASSPLGTENGYTF
cdr3_nt: TGTGCCAGCTCACCACTCGGGACAGAAAATGGCTACACCTTC

clone_size: .
d_call: TRBD1
j_call: TRBJ1-1
v_call: TRBV7-3
cdr3_aa: CASSVDREAAEAFF
cdr3_nt: TGTGCCAGCAGCGTTGACAGGGAGGCCGCTGAAGCTTTCTTT

clone_size: few
d_call: .
j_call: TRBJ1-2
v_call: TRBV27
cdr3_aa: CASSGQGTVGYTF
cdr3_nt: TGTGCCAGCAGTGGGCAGGGCACCGTTGGCTACACCTTC

clone_size: .
d_call: TRBD1
j_call: TRBJ2-1
v_call: TRBV30
cdr3_aa: CAWRGKKDRARYNEQFF
cdr3_nt: TGTGCCTGGAGAGGAAAAAAGGACAGGGCCCGTTACAATGAGCAGTTCTTC

clone_size: .
d_call: TRBD2
j_call: TRBJ2-7
v_call: TRBV7-2
cdr3_aa: CASSPRGGYEQYF
cdr3_nt: TGTGCCAGCAGCCCACGGGGGGGATATGAGCAGTACTTC

clone_size: few
d_call: .
j_call: TRBJ1-6
v_call: TRBV15
cdr3_aa: CATSREVGRGDSPLHF
cdr3_nt: TGTGCCACCAGCAGAGAGGTGGGCAGGGGAGATTCACCCCTCCACTTT

clone_size: .
d_call: .
j_call: TRBJ1-4
v_call: TRBV30
cdr3_aa: CAWTGQKNEKLFF
cdr3_nt: TGTGCCTGGACCGGACAGAAGAATGAAAAACTGTTTTTT

clone_size: .
d_call: TRBD1
j_call: TRBJ2-1
v_call: TRBV27
cdr3_aa: CASSPRQGAFGNEQFF
cdr3_nt: TGTGCCAGCAGTCCACGACAGGGAGCCTTCGGTAATGAGCAGTTCTTC

clone_size: .
d_call: .
j_call: TRBJ2-1
v_call: TRBV5-4
cdr3_aa: CASSFRASYNEQFF
cdr3_nt: TGTGCCAGCAGCTTCAGGGCGTCCTACAATGAGCAGTTCTTC

clone_size: .
d_call: TRBD2
j_call: TRBJ2-3
v_call: TRBV7-9
cdr3_aa: CASSFRSGGADTQYF
cdr3_nt: TGTGCCAGCAGCTTCCGTAGCGGGGGGGCAGATACGCAGTATTTT

clone_size: .
d_call: .
j_call: TRBJ2-7
v_call: TRBV21-1
cdr3_aa: CASSSRDRAYEQYF
cdr3_nt: TGTGCCAGCAGCTCCCGGGACAGGGCCTACGAGCAGTACTTC

clone_size: .
d_call: .
j_call: TRBJ1-6
v_call: TRBV5-6
cdr3_aa: CASSLAGNSPLHF
cdr3_nt: TGTGCCAGCAGCTTGGCGGGGAATTCACCCCTCCACTTT

clone_size: .
d_call: .
j_call: TRBJ1-6
v_call: TRBV10-3
cdr3_aa: CAISAGGWESPLHF
cdr3_nt: TGTGCCATCAGTGCCGGGGGATGGGAATCACCCCTCCACTTT

clone_size: once
d_call: TRBD2
j_call: TRBJ2-7
v_call: TRBV4-1
cdr3_aa: CASSQSPGTSGATSYEQYF
cdr3_nt: TGCGCCAGCAGCCAATCACCCGGGACTAGCGGGGCTACCTCCTACGAGCAGTACTTC

clone_size: once
d_call: .
j_call: TRBJ1-5
v_call: TRBV7-3
cdr3_aa: CASSLGAHNQPQHF
cdr3_nt: TGTGCCAGCAGCTTAGGGGCCCACAATCAGCCCCAGCATTTT

clone_size: .
d_call: TRBD2
j_call: TRBJ2-5
v_call: TRBV13
cdr3_aa: CASTLGSGGGFETQYF
cdr3_nt: TGTGCCAGCACCTTGGGTAGCGGGGGAGGTTTTGAGACCCAGTACTTC

clone_size: few
d_call: TRBD1
j_call: TRBJ2-7
v_call: TRBV29-1
cdr3_aa: CSVEDWGQGPRYEQYF
cdr3_nt: TGCAGCGTTGAGGATTGGGGACAGGGGCCCAGATACGAGCAGTACTTC

clone_size: .
d_call: .
j_call: TRBJ1-1
v_call: TRBV15
cdr3_aa: CATSKSGVGTEAFF
cdr3_nt: TGTGCCACCAGCAAGTCAGGGGTAGGCACTGAAGCTTTCTTT

clone_size: .
d_call: TRBD1
j_call: TRBJ1-1
v_call: TRBV30
cdr3_aa: CAWSGTGYTEAFF
cdr3_nt: TGTGCCTGGAGTGGGACAGGGTACACTGAAGCTTTCTTT

clone_size: .
d_call: .
j_call: TRBJ1-5
v_call: TRBV30
cdr3_aa: CAWSVWLGDGYNQPQHF
cdr3_nt: TGTGCCTGGAGTGTATGGTTAGGAGACGGATACAATCAGCCCCAGCATTTT

clone_size: .
d_call: TRBD2
j_call: TRBJ2-7
v_call: TRBV2
cdr3_aa: CASRASGLPSYEQYF
cdr3_nt: TGTGCCAGCAGAGCTAGCGGGCTTCCCTCCTACGAGCAGTACTTC

clone_size: few
d_call: TRBD1
j_call: TRBJ2-7
v_call: TRBV4-2
cdr3_aa: CASSQGQGAYEQYF
cdr3_nt: TGTGCCAGCAGCCAAGGACAGGGGGCCTACGAGCAGTACTTC

clone_size: once
d_call: TRBD1
j_call: TRBJ1-1
v_call: TRBV6-5
cdr3_aa: CASRGGQFTEAFF
cdr3_nt: TGTGCCAGCAGGGGGGGACAGTTCACTGAAGCTTTCTTT

clone_size: .
d_call: TRBD1
j_call: TRBJ2-7
v_call: TRBV2
cdr3_aa: CASSEIRRQGFSYEQYF
cdr3_nt: TGTGCCAGCAGTGAAATACGTAGACAGGGGTTCTCCTACGAGCAGTACTTC